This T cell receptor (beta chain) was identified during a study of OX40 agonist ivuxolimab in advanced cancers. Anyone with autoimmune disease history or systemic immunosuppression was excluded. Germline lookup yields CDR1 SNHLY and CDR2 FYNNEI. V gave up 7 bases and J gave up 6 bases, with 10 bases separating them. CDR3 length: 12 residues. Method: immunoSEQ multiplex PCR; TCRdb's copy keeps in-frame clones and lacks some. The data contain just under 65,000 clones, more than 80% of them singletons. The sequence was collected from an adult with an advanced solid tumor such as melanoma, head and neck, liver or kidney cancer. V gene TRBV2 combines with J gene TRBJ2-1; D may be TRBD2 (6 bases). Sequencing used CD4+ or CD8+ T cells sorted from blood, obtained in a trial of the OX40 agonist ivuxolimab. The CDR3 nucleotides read TGTGCCAGCAAGGGACTCACCAATGAGCAGTTCTTC. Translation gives CASKGLTNEQFF.